This TCR beta chain was captured by sequencing in a study of shared clonotypes between healthy human individuals (dated by TCRdb to the early 2020s). As for the study more broadly: The cohort comprised a couple of women and three men aged 18 to 49 years. For each donor, CD4 naive and CD4 memory were each given three plates, CD8 naive was given two plates, and CD8 memory was given one plate. To estimate repertoire size and how much clonotypes are shared between individuals, the study performed deep sequencing of blood TCR repertoires from roughly five healthy adults. To increase sequencing depth and limit assay-specific biases, TCR repertoire library preparation and sequencing were carried out by different laboratories using diverse techniques. Each donor's leukapheresis produced roughly between roughly 0.85 and 9.5 billion PBMCs.

Using the deep immunoSEQ assay, multiplex PCR amplified TCR CDR3 regions from genomic DNA. Extracted genomic DNA from each cell subset was spread evenly across all wells of several immunoSEQ 96-well plates, with each plate serving as a replicate. For sorted subsets, 150 to 250 ng of genomic DNA, equivalent to some 30,000 T cell genomes, went into each replicate PCR. Purified libraries were measured with a Qubit 3.0 fluorometer, size-checked on a Bioanalyzer 2100, and measured again with the KAPA Library Quantification kit. A separate single-read 150-cycle Illumina NextSeq 550 flow cell was used to sequence each immunoSEQ 96-well plate. Per the original workflow: Because only junctional sequences without quality scores were contained in the immunoSEQ output, filtering matching that applied to full-length reads could not be performed. Sequences were annotated with PyIR, a Python wrapper for IgBLAST v1.9, using IMGT germline references to assign V/J genes and CDR3. Reads with weak V/J assignments (E-value above 1e-6), missing CDR3, stop codons, out-of-frame junctions, or ambiguous translated residues were removed. A V3J clonotype was defined by an identical inferred V gene, J gene, and CDR3 amino acid sequence. To compute the percentage overlap between repertoires, the number of shared unique clonotypes was divided by the size of the smaller repertoire. Three approaches were used to assess repertoire richness: RTK rarefaction, the Chao1 estimator, and Recon v2.1 estimates of unobserved clonotypes. OLGA was used to compute generation probabilities for all TCRbeta clonotypes that the gDNA method yielded from a handful of donors. The table was pulled from immuneACCESS by TCRdb, which kept in-frame rearrangements only. Such tables lose some clones; where checked, under half of the loss comes from unresolved V genes, and the rest has no known cause. V, J and clone size were drawn from that table, and D and trimming were deduced from the DNA. The sample table shows roughly 680,000 clones, and 72% are seen once. Clones ranked in the top ten supply approximately 1.7% of the sample.

Summary of the overall study and its limitations: Pairwise subsampling led to the expectation that sequencing depth would affect the degree of clonotype sharing among donors. Sampling was restricted to blood, and TCR repertoires in tissues likely differ from the TCR repertoires found in blood. The small number of donors limited the genetic and exposure-history diversity represented. Naive subsets generally had larger estimated clonotype richness than memory subsets. Sharing across a few donors was observed for 4.5% to 6.5% of naive CD4, 3.5% of naive CD8, around 2.5% of memory CD4, and around 0.42% of memory CD8 clonotypes. Higher generation probabilities were observed for clonotypes shared by all four sorted-subset donors than for non-shared clonotypes. Even with the large sequencing depth, rarefaction of the sorted-subset datasets indicated that sequencing was incomplete.

Remarks on this clone: Its antigen remains undetermined. Nothing much larger sits one base from this clone, and base qualities are not available.

The donors were healthy, HIV-negative adults who had no recently reported acute infections or vaccinations. Every donor was a Caucasian adult living in Nashville, Tennessee, USA. CD4+ T cells were enriched through magnetic negative selection, after which naive cells were positively selected on CD45RA and the remaining negative fraction served as the memory subset. Blood was obtained by leukapheresis, after which PBMCs were separated by Ficoll-Histopaque density gradient centrifugation and cryopreserved in liquid nitrogen vapor phase. Purity and quantity of every magnetically sorted T cell population were checked by analytical flow cytometry. From each sorted fraction, genomic DNA was isolated and quantified by UV absorbance on a Nanodrop 2000c. The CDR1 and CDR2 encoded by the germline V gene are MDHEN and SYDVKM. V is shortened by 6 bases, J by 0 bases, and the region joining them spans 14 bases. Including cysteine and phenylalanine, the CDR3 has 15 amino acids. The read is trimmed to its CDR3 DNA, 45 bases read in frame from base 1.

The chain is encoded by TRBV28 joined to TRBJ1-1, and the D gene may be TRBD1, 6 bases matching. Sequencing was carried out using memory CD4+ T cells sorted from blood. Interpreted using the paper, the cell subset or site label stands for: CD45RA-negative fraction. The sequence came from a woman aged 25-40 years in good health. The nucleotide sequence reads TGTGCCAGCAGACCGTCACAGGGTGTGAACACTGAAGCTTTCTTT. Translated, this is CASRPSQGVNTEAFF.